This T cell receptor (beta chain) originates from a study of blood T cell repertoires in COVID-19. Study summary: PBMCs, B-cell-depleted T cells, or T cells were the source of the cDNA or gDNA that made up the material.

Germline trimming cut 4 bases from V and 5 bases from J; bases unmatched to any gene: 19. CDR3 length equals 18 residues. Germline V gives CDR1 SGHDN, CDR2 FVKESK. Authors' methods: Amplification of reference gene primers provided the estimated nucleated cell counts. Using immunoSEQ multiplex PCR, the repertoire was profiled, and TCRdb retains in-frame clones only, with some absent. The DNA was the basis for D and trimming; V, J and clone size are from that table. The sample yields about 260,000 clones, 75% to 95% seen once. The sample consisted of peripheral blood. The source of this sequence is a person aged 18 to 30 with COVID-19, enrolled during active disease. V gene TRBV14 combines with J gene TRBJ2-5; 7 nucleotides match TRBD2. CDR3 sequence: CASSPRPKRMAGDETQYF. The CDR3, as DNA: TGTGCCAGCAGCCCACGGCCGAAAAGGATGGCGGGAGATGAGACCCAGTACTTC.